This entry lists 28 T cell receptor beta chains sequenced from one sample in a study of blood T cells in healthy people across ages. A second PCR, run for roughly 6 to 11 cycles, used a sample-barcoded 5' primer plus a J-beta primer mix. TCRdb used MiXCR to reprocess the 5' RACE reads, holding one entry per CDR3 protein. This repertoire shows fewer than 650,000 distinct CDR3 sequences, about 28% found once; its top ten account for 3% to 4%. These sequences were also reported in another study, on T cells of mothers and their children.

The specimen sequenced was blood. The source of these receptors is a boy younger than 10 in good health.

The chain couples TRBV7-9 to TRBJ2-5; D gene unclear. Per germline, CDR1 SEHNR and CDR2 FQNEAQ (reference sequence). Trimming pared 2 bases from V and 4 bases from J, leaving 5 bases between. This CDR3 has 12 amino acids. CDR3 sequence (DNA): TGTGCCAGCAGCTTAACTCTAGAGACCCAGTACTTC. Translation: CASSLTLETQYF. Full variable domain (remainder filled in from reference TRBV7-9 and TRBJ2-5): DTGVSQNPRHKITKRGQNVTFRCDPISEHNRLYWYRQTLGQGPEFLTYFQNEAQLEKSRLLSDRFSAERPKGSFSTLEIQRTEQGDSAMYLCASSLTLETQYFGPGTRLLVL.

This clonotype was seen more than once but under ten times. J is TRBJ2-4 and V is TRBV9, with D perhaps matching TRBD2 (5 bases). CDR3 length: 15 residues. Trimming took 1 base from V and 8 from J, leaving 16 bases between them. Germline loops: CDR1 SGDLS, CDR2 YYNGEE. The DNA for the CDR3 is TGTGCCAGCAGCGTAAGTGGGGAGACGAGGGACATTCAGTACTTC. This codes for CASSVSGETRDIQYF.

The chain joins TRBV6-2 or TRBV6-3 to TRBJ2-5; 8 bases align to TRBD2. The CDR3 runs 16 residues. Germline CDR1 and CDR2: MNHEY and SVGEGT. The junction had 19 bases not matched to a gene; V was cut back by 6 bases and J by 10 bases. The CDR3 loop is CASRGFWREVYRDQYF. The CDR3 DNA follows: TGTGCCAGCAGGGGGTTTTGGCGGGAGGTCTATCGAGACCAGTACTTC.

There are a few counts of this clonotype. The rearrangement joins TRBV9 to TRBJ2-5; D gene unclear. The germline V gene has CDR1 SGDLS and CDR2 YYNGEE. The CDR3 sequence is 15 residues long. V shed 4 bases and J shed 2 bases, with 15 bases lying between them. The CDR3 DNA reads as TGTGCCAGCAGCCAAGGACCGATCGCGCAAGAGACCCAGTACTTC. Protein product: CASSQGPIAQETQYF.

This clonotype appeared a single time. This sequence joins TRBV2 and TRBJ2-7, with D perhaps matching TRBD1 (6 bases). Trimming stripped 3 bases from V and 5 bases from J, with 14 bases between. Germline lookup yields CDR1 SNHLY and CDR2 FYNNEI. This CDR3 has 14 amino acids. The chain's CDR3 is CASSDRAAGDEQYF. CDR3 sequence (DNA): TGTGCCAGCAGTGATCGAGCGGCAGGGGACGAGCAGTACTTC.

Concerning this clonotype itself: A read error may account for a junction end that differs from germline. The chain employs TRBV10-3 and TRBJ2-5; 11 bases line up with TRBD2. Looked up from germline, CDR1 is ENHRY and CDR2 is SYGVKD. The CDR3 sequence is 16 residues long. The CDR3 nucleotides are TGTGCCATCGGTGAGTTGGCGACTAGCGGGGAAGAGACCCAGTACTTC. It translates to CAIGELATSGEETQYF.

The chain uses TRBV6-1 and TRBJ2-1; the match to TRBD1 covers 9 bases. This CDR3 is 14 amino acids long. Germline CDR1 MNHNS, CDR2 SASEGT. The V and J ends lost 5 bases and 4 bases, in that order; junction bases with no gene match: 3. The CDR3 DNA is TGTGCCAGCAGTACAGGGGGCGAGTACAATGAGCAGTTCTTC. Residues: CASSTGGEYNEQFF.

This clonotype is a singleton in its sample. This chain joins TRBV12-3 or TRBV12-4 and TRBJ1-4; D ambiguous. This CDR3 comprises 13 residues. The V end lost 4 bases, the J end lost 8 bases, and 11 bases lay between the germline ends. The CDR3 nucleotides are TGTGCCAGCAGTTACTCGAACGGGGAAAAACTGTTTTTT. Translation: CASSYSNGEKLFF.

The rearrangement joins TRBV7-8 to TRBJ2-1; the D gene is possibly TRBD1 (5 bases). This CDR3 comprises 16 residues. Germline V gives CDR1 SGHVS, CDR2 FQNEAQ. Trimming removed 5 bases at V and 6 bases at J, with 20 bases between. This CDR3 reads CASSPSGRGRSNEQFF. CDR3 bases: TGTGCCAGCAGCCCAAGTGGTAGGGGAAGGAGCAATGAGCAGTTCTTC.

The chain links TRBV10-3 to TRBJ2-5; D unresolved. Per germline, CDR1 ENHRY and CDR2 SYGVKD. This CDR3 has 12 amino acids. Trimming took off 0 bases at V and 6 bases at J, with 5 bases between the two ends. CDR3 nucleotide sequence: TGTGCCATCAGTGAGTCGGTTCAGACCCAGTACTTC. Translation: CAISESVQTQYF.

This clonotype was detected a few times. The chain couples TRBV3-1 to TRBJ2-2; D remains unclear. Germline V gives CDR1 LGHDT, CDR2 YNNKEL (reference sequence). The CDR3 runs to 15 residues. The V and J ends lost 4 bases and 1 base respectively, with 10 bases between them. The CDR3 protein is CASSPWQENTGELFF. In DNA form, the CDR3 reads TGTGCCAGCAGCCCATGGCAGGAGAACACCGGGGAGCTGTTTTTT.

The chain carries TRBV27 and TRBJ2-7; maybe TRBD2 (6 bases). The CDR3 length is 11 residues. V dropped 10 bases and J dropped 2 bases, with 9 bases sitting between them. CDR1 and CDR2 from the germline V gene are MNHEY and SMNVEV (reference sequence). The CDR3 sequence is CATGGTYEQYF. In nucleotides, the CDR3 is TGTGCCACCGGGGGAACCTACGAGCAGTACTTC.

J is TRBJ1-2 and V is TRBV30; D remains unclear. V shed 0 bases and J shed 6 bases, with 5 bases lying between them. The CDR3 has 11 residues. Per germline, CDR1 GTSNPN and CDR2 SVGIG (reference sequence). The CDR3 DNA sequence: TGTGCCTGGAGTGTTGCAAATGGCTACACCTTC. Protein product: CAWSVANGYTF.

This clonotype has just a few counts. The rearrangement joins TRBV10-3 to TRBJ2-7; weak D call: TRBD2 (5 bases). Judging by the DNA end, TRBJ2-5 fits better; the J call may be wrong. Germline V gene lookup returns CDR1 ENHRY and CDR2 SYGVKD. There are 14 residues in the CDR3. Here the CDR3 reads CAISELTDAGTQYF. The CDR3 region has the DNA TGTGCCATCAGTGAGTTGACGGACGCGGGGACCCAGTACTTC.

The chain uses TRBV5-1 and TRBJ2-5, with a tentative D call TRBD2 (7 bases). The CDR3 totals 14 residues. CDR1 is SGHRS, CDR2 YFSETQ, per germline. Trimming took off 3 bases at V and 3 bases at J, with 12 bases between the two ends. CDR3 sequence (DNA): TGCGCCAGCAGCTCCAGGGGAGGGGAAGAGACCCAGTACTTC. Residues: CASSSRGGEETQYF. Filled out from reference TRBV5-1 and TRBJ2-5, the complete variable domain reads KAGVTQTPRYLIKTRGQQVTLSCSPISGHRSVSWYQQTPGQGLQFLFEYFSETQRNKGNFPGRFSGRQFSNSRSEMNVSTLELGDSALYLCASSSRGGEETQYFGPGTRLLVL.

The table lists this clonotype with a few counts. J is TRBJ2-7 and V is TRBV20-1; tentative D call: TRBD1 (7 bases). Germline assignment: CDR1 DFQATT and CDR2 SNEGSKA (reference sequence). This CDR3 has 16 residues. Trimming took 0 bases from V and 6 from J, leaving 21 bases between them. The chain's CDR3 is CSARDREAGGSLEQYF. The CDR3 bases are TGCAGTGCTAGAGATAGGGAGGCAGGGGGGAGTCTCGAGCAGTACTTC.

The CDR3 nucleotides read TGTGCCACCAGCAGCGGGGGGCCGAATTCACCCCTCCACTTT. Its translation: CATSSGGPNSPLHF. The chain is built from TRBV15 and TRBJ1-6, with D possibly being TRBD1 (6 bases). The V gene lost 3 bases and the J gene lost 7 bases, with 10 bases spanning the gap. The CDR3 runs to 14 residues. Germline V gene lookup returns CDR1 LNHNV and CDR2 YYDKDF (reference sequence).

The chain carries TRBV11-1 and TRBJ2-7, with 11 bases matching TRBD1. This CDR3 contains 15 residues. Germline CDR1 is SGHAT and CDR2 is FQDESV (reference sequence). The V and J ends lost 4 bases and 4 bases, in that order; junction bases with no gene match: 6. This CDR3 is CASSSPGQGVYEQYF. CDR3 coding DNA: TGTGCCAGCAGCTCTCCGGGACAGGGGGTATACGAGCAGTACTTC.

This clonotype was observed a handful of times. The rearrangement links TRBV28 to TRBJ2-7, with 11 nucleotides matching TRBD2. This CDR3 comprises 15 residues. Germline values: CDR1 MDHEN, CDR2 SYDVKM. J was trimmed by 4 bases and V by 5 bases; bases with no gene match: 7. DNA for the CDR3: TGTGCCAGCAGTCCACAACTAGCGGGAGTTTACGAGCAGTACTTC. Translation: CASSPQLAGVYEQYF.

This clonotype was observed a handful of times. V and J are TRBV20-1 and TRBJ2-1, with 13 positions matching TRBD2. CDR3 length: 14 residues. Per the germline V gene, CDR1 is DFQATT and CDR2 is SNEGSKA (reference sequence). Trimming removed 6 bases from V and 5 bases from J; junction bases left unmatched: 4. The CDR3 loop is CSALGLAGNNEQFF. As DNA, the CDR3 is TGCAGTGCGTTGGGACTAGCGGGAAACAATGAGCAGTTCTTC.

The V gene is TRBV2, the J gene TRBJ2-5, with a possible D match to TRBD2 (6 bases). Trimming removed 4 bases at V and 1 base at J, with 13 bases between. This CDR3 is 15 amino acids long. Germline-derived CDR1 and CDR2 are SNHLY and FYNNEI. The CDR3 protein is CASSGSRRAQETQYF. In DNA, the CDR3 is TGTGCCAGCAGTGGCTCAAGGAGGGCCCAAGAGACCCAGTACTTC.

The DNA of the CDR3 is TGTGCCAGCAGCGTAGGGCAGCGCACCGGGGAGCTGTTTTTT. Its protein is CASSVGQRTGELFF. The chain links TRBV7-2 to TRBJ2-2; no firm D call. Per the germline V gene, CDR1 is SGHTA and CDR2 is FQGNSA. The CDR3 is made up of 14 amino acids. Trimming pared 5 bases from V and 4 bases from J, leaving 11 bases between.

The CDR3 here is CASSPPTGEVYGYTF. In DNA form, the CDR3 reads TGTGCCAGCTCACCACCGACAGGGGAAGTCTATGGCTACACCTTC. The rearrangement joins TRBV18 to TRBJ1-2, with 8 bases matching TRBD1. V trimming: 0 bases; J trimming: 4 bases; junction bases outside the gene matches: 4. Per germline, CDR1 KGHSH and CDR2 LQKENI. This CDR3 has 15 residues.

This chain joins TRBV27 and TRBJ2-5; D not resolved. The J call is doubtful: the DNA matches TRBJ2-1 better. Germline V lookup: CDR1 MNHEY, CDR2 SMNVEV (reference sequence). The CDR3 sequence is 13 residues long. The DNA for the CDR3 is TGTGCCAGCAGTTTATCTTGCGGAAATGAGCAGTTCTTC. It yields the protein CASSLSCGNEQFF.

The gene calls are TRBV20-1 and TRBJ2-7; TRBD1 agrees at 7 bases. The germline V gene encodes CDR1 DFQATT and CDR2 SNEGSKA (reference sequence). The CDR3 has 14 amino acids. V shed 6 bases and J 4 bases; nucleotides not matched to a gene: 12. CDR3 in amino acids: CSALRPGQNYEQYF. DNA for the CDR3: TGCAGTGCGCTAAGACCGGGACAGAATTACGAGCAGTACTTC.

This chain joins TRBV9 and TRBJ1-6, with D possibly TRBD1 on 5 matching bases. CDR1 is SGDLS, CDR2 YYNGEE, per germline. The V end lost 2 bases, the J end lost 7 bases, and 13 bases lay between the germline ends. The CDR3 has 15 amino acids. The CDR3 is CASSVDGAGNSPLHF. Written as DNA, the CDR3 is TGTGCCAGCAGCGTCGATGGGGCAGGAAATTCACCCCTCCACTTT.

The V and J genes are TRBV4-1 and TRBJ2-7, with 7 bases aligning to TRBD1. V dropped 3 bases and J dropped 4; count of bases not matched to a gene: 6. CDR1 and CDR2 (germline): MGHRA, YSYEKL. The CDR3 is 14 amino acids. In DNA, the CDR3 is TGCGCCAGCAGCCAGGTACAGGGGATTTACGAGCAGTACTTC. Its protein product is CASSQVQGIYEQYF.

This clonotype was recorded a few times. This chain joins TRBV12-3 or TRBV12-4 and TRBJ2-3; 9 bases line up with TRBD2. This CDR3 comprises 15 residues. V dropped 3 bases and J dropped 5; count of bases not matched to a gene: 6. CDR3 DNA sequence: TGTGCCAGCAGTTTCGCGGGAGGGGGGAAAGATACGCAGTATTTT. It is translated as CASSFAGGGKDTQYF.